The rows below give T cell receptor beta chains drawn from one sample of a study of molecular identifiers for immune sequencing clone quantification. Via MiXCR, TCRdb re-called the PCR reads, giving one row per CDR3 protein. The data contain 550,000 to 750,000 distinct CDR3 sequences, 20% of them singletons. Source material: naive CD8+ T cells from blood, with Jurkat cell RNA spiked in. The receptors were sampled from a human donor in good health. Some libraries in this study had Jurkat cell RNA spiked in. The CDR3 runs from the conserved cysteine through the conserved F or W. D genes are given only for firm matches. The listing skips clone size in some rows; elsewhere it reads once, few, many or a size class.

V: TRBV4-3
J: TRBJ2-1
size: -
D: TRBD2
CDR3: CASSQDAATSGSYEQFF
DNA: TGCGCCAGCAGCCAAGATGCTGCGACTAGCGGGAGTTATGAGCAGTTCTTC

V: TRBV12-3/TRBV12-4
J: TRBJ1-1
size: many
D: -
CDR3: CASSPGRAYTEAFF
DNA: TGTGCCAGCAGCCCTGGTAGAGCTTACACTGAAGCTTTCTTT

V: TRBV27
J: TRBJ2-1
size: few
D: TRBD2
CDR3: CASCHTSGAYNEQFF
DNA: TGTGCCAGCTGCCATACTAGCGGTGCCTACAATGAGCAGTTCTTC

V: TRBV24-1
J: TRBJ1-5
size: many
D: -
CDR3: CATGQGSSNQPQHF
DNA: TGTGCCACAGGGCAGGGATCGAGCAATCAGCCCCAGCATTTT

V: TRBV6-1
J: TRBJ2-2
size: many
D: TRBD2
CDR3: CATQPLAGDTGELFF
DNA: TGTGCCACCCAGCCGCTAGCGGGAGATACCGGGGAGCTGTTTTTT

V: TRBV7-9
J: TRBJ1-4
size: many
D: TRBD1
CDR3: CASSSGQGVKLFF
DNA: TGTGCCAGCAGCTCCGGACAGGGCGTAAAACTGTTTTTT

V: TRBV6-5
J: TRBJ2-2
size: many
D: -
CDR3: CASSSRAGELFF
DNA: TGTGCCAGCAGTTCCCGAGCGGGGGAGCTGTTTTTT

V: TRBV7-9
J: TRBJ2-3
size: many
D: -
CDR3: CASTRTPEDTQYF
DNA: TGTGCCAGCACCCGTACTCCCGAGGATACGCAGTATTTT

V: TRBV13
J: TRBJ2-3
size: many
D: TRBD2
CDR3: CASSATTSGSSTDTQYF
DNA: TGTGCCAGCAGCGCCACTACTAGCGGGTCCAGCACAGATACGCAGTATTTT

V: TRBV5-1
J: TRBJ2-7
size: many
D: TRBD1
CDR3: CASSMGQGYEQYF
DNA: TGCGCCAGCAGCATGGGACAGGGCTACGAGCAGTACTTC

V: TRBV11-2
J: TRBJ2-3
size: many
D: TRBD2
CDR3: CASSPLAGGYTDTQYF
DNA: TGTGCCAGCAGCCCTTTAGCGGGGGGCTACACAGATACGCAGTATTTT

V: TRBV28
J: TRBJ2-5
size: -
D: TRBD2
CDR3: CASSPVGLAGGETQYF
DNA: TGTGCCAGCAGCCCAGTGGGCCTAGCGGGAGGGGAGACCCAGTACTTC

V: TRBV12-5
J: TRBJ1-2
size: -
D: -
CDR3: CASGLVLRVSTNYGYTF
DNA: TGTGCTAGTGGTTTGGTACTGAGGGTTTCAACTAACTATGGCTACACCTTC

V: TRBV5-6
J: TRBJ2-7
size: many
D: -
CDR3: CASSPYRDFSYEQYF
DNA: TGTGCCAGCAGCCCCTACAGGGATTTCTCCTACGAGCAGTACTTC

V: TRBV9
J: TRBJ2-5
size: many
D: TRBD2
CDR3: CASSSGTPYETQYF
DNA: TGTGCCAGCAGCAGCGGGACTCCGTACGAGACCCAGTACTTC

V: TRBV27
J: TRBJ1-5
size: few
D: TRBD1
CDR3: CASSLQGALTNQPQHF
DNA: TGTGCCAGCAGTCTACAGGGGGCTTTAACCAATCAGCCCCAGCATTTT

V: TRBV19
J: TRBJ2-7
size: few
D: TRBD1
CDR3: CASGQDTYEQYF
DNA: TGTGCCAGTGGACAGGACACCTACGAGCAGTACTTC

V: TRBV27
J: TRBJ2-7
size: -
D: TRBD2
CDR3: CASIWRAGEVYEQYF
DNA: TGTGCCAGCATTTGGAGGGCGGGAGAAGTCTACGAGCAGTACTTC

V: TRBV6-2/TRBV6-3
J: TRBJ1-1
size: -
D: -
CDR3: CATNRVQGTEAFF
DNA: TGTGCCACCAACAGGGTACAGGGCACTGAAGCTTTCTTT

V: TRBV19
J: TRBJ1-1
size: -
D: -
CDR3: CASSIANTDYTEAFF
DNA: TGTGCCAGTAGTATAGCAAATACAGATTACACTGAAGCTTTCTTT

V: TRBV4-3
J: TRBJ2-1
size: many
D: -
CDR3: CASSQESRVYEQFF
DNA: TGCGCCAGCAGCCAAGAGAGCAGGGTATATGAGCAGTTCTTC

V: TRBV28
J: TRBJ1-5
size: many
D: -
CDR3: CASSRTVSNQPQHF
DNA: TGTGCCAGCAGTCGGACAGTTAGCAATCAGCCCCAGCATTTT

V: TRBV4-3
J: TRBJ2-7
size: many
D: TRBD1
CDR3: CASSQDRAQGQASYEQYF
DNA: TGCGCCAGCAGCCAAGACAGGGCGCAGGGACAGGCCTCCTACGAGCAGTACTTC

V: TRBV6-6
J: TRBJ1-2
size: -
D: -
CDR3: CASSYRQANYGYTF
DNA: TGTGCCAGCAGTTACCGACAGGCTAACTATGGCTACACCTTC

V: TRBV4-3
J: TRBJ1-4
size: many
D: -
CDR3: CASSQGLGEEKLFF
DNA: TGCGCCAGCAGCCAAGGGTTGGGGGAAGAAAAACTGTTTTTT

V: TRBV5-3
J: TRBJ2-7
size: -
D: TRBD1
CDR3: CAGSHRGLEQYF
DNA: TGTGCCGGCAGCCACAGGGGGCTCGAGCAGTACTTC

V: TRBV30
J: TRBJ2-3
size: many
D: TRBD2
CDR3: CASERETDTQYF
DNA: TGTGCCTCCGAGCGGGAGACAGATACGCAGTATTTT

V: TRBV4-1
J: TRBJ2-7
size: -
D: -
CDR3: CASSPKTGPNPYEQYF
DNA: TGCGCCAGCAGCCCAAAGACGGGACCGAATCCCTACGAGCAGTACTTC

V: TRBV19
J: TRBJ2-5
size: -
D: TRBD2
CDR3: CASSIDFEGLAGLDQETQYF
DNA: TGTGCCAGTAGTATAGATTTTGAGGGACTAGCGGGCCTGGACCAAGAGACCCAGTACTTC

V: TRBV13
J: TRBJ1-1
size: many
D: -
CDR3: CASSASVLNTEAFF
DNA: TGTGCCAGCAGCGCCTCAGTTTTAAACACTGAAGCTTTCTTT

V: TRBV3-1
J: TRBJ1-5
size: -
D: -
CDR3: CASSQDQNQPQHF
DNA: TGTGCCAGCAGCCAAGATCAAAATCAGCCCCAGCATTTT

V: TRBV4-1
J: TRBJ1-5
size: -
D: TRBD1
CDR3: CASSQDGARGGNQPQHF
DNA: TGCGCCAGCAGCCAAGATGGGGCCAGGGGGGGAAATCAGCCCCAGCATTTT

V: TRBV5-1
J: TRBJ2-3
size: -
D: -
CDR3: CASSFAGGEGTDTQYF
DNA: TGCGCCAGCAGCTTCGCGGGTGGGGAGGGCACAGATACGCAGTATTTT

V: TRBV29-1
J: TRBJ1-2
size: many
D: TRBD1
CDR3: CSVDLFGDSIYGYTF
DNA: TGCAGCGTTGATCTTTTTGGGGACAGCATTTATGGCTACACCTTC